This T cell receptor beta chain was sequenced for a study of CD4+ T cells in melanoma. Study-wide findings and caveats: Diverse differentiation states were reported for melanoma neoantigen-specific CD4+ T cells.

The CDR3 runs to 15 residues. Germline assignment: CDR1 SGHRS and CDR2 YFSETQ. V shed 1 base and J shed 2 bases, with 11 bases lying between them. Comment on this clone: The target antigen is unknown.

The repertoire was sequenced with immunoSEQ multiplex PCR; TCRdb's copy has only in-frame clones and lacks some. The sample records 11,000 or so clones, more than 60% being singletons. The J gene is TRBJ2-3, the V gene TRBV5-1; D perhaps matches TRBD1 (5 bases). The material sequenced was cells from a culture (not recorded whether cultured in vitro). This receptor was taken from a human donor with melanoma. CDR3 sequence reads: CASSLFGRATDTQYF. The CDR3 coding sequence is TGCGCCAGCAGCTTGTTTGGCAGGGCCACAGATACGCAGTATTTT.